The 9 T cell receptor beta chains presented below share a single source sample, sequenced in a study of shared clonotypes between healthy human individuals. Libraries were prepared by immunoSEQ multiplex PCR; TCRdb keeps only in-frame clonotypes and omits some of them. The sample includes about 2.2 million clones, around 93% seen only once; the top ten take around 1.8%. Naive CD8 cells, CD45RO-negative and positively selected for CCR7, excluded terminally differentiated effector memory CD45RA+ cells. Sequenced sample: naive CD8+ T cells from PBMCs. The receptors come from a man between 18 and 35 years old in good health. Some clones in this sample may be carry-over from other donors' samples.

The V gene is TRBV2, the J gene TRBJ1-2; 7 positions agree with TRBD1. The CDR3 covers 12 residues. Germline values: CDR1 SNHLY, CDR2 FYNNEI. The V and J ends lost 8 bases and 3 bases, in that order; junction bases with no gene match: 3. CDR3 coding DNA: TGTGCCAGCGATGACAGGGACTATGGCTACACCTTC. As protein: CASDDRDYGYTF.

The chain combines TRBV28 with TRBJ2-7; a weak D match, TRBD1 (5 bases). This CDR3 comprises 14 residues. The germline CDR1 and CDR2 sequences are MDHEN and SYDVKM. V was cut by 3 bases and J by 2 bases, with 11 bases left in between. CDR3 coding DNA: TGTGCCAGCAGTTTGTACAGGAACACCTACGAGCAGTACTTC. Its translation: CASSLYRNTYEQYF. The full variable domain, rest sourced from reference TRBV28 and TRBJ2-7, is DVKVTQSSRYLVKRTGEKVFLECVQDMDHENMFWYRQDPGLGLRLIYFSYDVKMKEKGDIPEGYSVSREKKERFSLILESASTNQTSMYLCASSLYRNTYEQYFGPGTRLTVT.

The CDR3 loop is CASSQAARGEWVEQFF. Written as DNA, the CDR3 is TGCGCCAGCAGCCAAGCGGCCAGGGGAGAATGGGTTGAGCAGTTCTTC. The chain uses TRBV4-1 and TRBJ2-1; D perhaps matches TRBD1 (6 bases). V lost 1 base, J lost 9 bases, and 19 bases lay in between. This CDR3 contains 16 residues. From germline, CDR1 is MGHRA and CDR2 YSYEKL.

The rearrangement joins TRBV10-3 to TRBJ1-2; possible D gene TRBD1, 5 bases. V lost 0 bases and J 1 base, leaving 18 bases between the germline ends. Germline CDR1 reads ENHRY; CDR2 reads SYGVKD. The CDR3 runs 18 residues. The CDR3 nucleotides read TGTGCCATCAGTGAGTCAAGAGGGGCAGGCCCCTTTAACTATGGCTACACCTTC. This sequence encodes CAISESRGAGPFNYGYTF.

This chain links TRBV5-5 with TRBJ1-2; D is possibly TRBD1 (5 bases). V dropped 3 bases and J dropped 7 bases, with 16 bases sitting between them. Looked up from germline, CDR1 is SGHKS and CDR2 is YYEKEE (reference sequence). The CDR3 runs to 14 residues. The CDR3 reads CASSSTVRKSGYTF. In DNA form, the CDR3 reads TGTGCCAGCAGCTCGACAGTCCGGAAGAGTGGCTACACCTTC.

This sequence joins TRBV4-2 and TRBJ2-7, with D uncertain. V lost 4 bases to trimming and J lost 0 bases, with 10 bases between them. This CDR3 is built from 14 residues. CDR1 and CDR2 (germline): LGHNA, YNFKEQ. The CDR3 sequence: CASSPAFNSYEQYF. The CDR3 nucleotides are TGTGCCAGCAGCCCTGCGTTTAACTCCTACGAGCAGTACTTC.

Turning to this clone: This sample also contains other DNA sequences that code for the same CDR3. Here the CDR3 reads CASSQARTGENIQYF. The CDR3 DNA sequence: TGCGCCAGCAGCCAAGCCCGGACAGGGGAAAACATTCAGTACTTC. The chain carries TRBV4-1 and TRBJ2-4; 9 bases line up with TRBD1. The trim removed 1 base at V and 5 bases at J, leaving 3 bases unmatched. CDR1 is MGHRA, CDR2 YSYEKL, per germline. The CDR3 covers 15 residues.

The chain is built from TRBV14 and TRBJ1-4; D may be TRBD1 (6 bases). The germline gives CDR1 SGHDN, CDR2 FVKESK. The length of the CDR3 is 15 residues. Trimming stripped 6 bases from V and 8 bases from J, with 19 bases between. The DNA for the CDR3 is TGTGCCAGCAGTCGACACAGGGTTGGAGGGGAAAAACTGTTTTTT. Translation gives CASSRHRVGGEKLFF.

The CDR3 coding sequence is TGTGCCAGCAGCCCGTTCCCTACCCCGACAGATACGCAGTATTTT. It codes for CASSPFPTPTDTQYF. The chain couples TRBV11-2 to TRBJ2-3; D remains unclear. The CDR3 is 15 residues long. Per germline, CDR1 SGHAT and CDR2 FQNNGV. Trimming took 5 bases from V and 3 from J, leaving 15 bases between them.